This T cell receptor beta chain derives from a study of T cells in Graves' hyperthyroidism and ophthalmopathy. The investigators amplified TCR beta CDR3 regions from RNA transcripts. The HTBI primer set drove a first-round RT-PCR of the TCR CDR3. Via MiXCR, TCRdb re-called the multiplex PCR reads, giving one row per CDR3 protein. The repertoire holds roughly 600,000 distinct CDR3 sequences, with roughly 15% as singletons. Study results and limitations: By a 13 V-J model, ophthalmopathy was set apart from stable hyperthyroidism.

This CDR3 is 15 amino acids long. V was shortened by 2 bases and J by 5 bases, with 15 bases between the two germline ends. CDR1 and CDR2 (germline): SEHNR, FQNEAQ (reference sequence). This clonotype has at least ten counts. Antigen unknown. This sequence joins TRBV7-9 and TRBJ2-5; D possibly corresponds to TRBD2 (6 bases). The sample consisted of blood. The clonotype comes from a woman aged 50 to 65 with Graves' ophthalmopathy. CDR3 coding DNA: TGTGCCAGCAGCTTATTTGTCGGTGGAGGGGAGACCCAGTACTTC. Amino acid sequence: CASSLFVGGGETQYF.